The entry that follows covers one T cell receptor (beta chain) sequence. Antigen: not known. Other nucleotide sequences from this sample produce the same CDR3. The primer mix had 60 Vbeta and 13 Jbeta primers. Authors' analysis steps: About 10 million shared chains were among around 80 million unique TCR beta chains counted in a later analysis. Sequencing was performed with immunoSEQ multiplex PCR; in TCRdb, only in-frame clones are kept and a portion is missing. The V and J calls and clone size are taken from that table; D and trimming were inferred from the DNA. Here the sample spans tens of thousands of clones, 78% being singletons. These data originate in a study of cytomegalovirus exposure and HLA in healthy donors. Study conclusions and caveats: Using a false discovery rate of 0.05, a later analysis showed that approximately 17,000 TCR beta sequences were associated with HLA alleles. Relative to the roughly 690-donor mean, N-insertions were reportedly fewer in an Asian-associated ancestry cluster in a later analysis.

V gave up 0 bases and J gave up 5 bases; unmatched junction bases: 7. This CDR3 contains 16 residues. Per germline, CDR1 SGHRS and CDR2 YFSETQ. The clonotype was recovered from a male donor in good health and CMV-seropositive. Sequenced material: PBMCs. V usage is TRBV5-1 and J usage is TRBJ2-3, with 9 bases fitting TRBD2. The CDR3 DNA sequence: TGCGCCAGCAGCTTGGAGGCGGGGGGGCCGGGAGATACGCAGTATTTT. Protein sequence: CASSLEAGGPGDTQYF.